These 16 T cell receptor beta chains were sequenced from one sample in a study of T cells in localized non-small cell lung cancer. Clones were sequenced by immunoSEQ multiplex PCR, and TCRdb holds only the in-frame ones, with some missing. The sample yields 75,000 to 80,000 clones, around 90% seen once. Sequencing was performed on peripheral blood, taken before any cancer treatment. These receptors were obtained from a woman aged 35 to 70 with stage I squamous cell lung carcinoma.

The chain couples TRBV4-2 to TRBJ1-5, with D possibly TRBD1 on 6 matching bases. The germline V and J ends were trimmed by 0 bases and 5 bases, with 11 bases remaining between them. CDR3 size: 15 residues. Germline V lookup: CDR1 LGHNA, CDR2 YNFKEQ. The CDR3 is CASSQDGQPHQPQHF. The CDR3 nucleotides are TGTGCCAGCAGCCAAGATGGACAGCCTCATCAGCCCCAGCATTTT.

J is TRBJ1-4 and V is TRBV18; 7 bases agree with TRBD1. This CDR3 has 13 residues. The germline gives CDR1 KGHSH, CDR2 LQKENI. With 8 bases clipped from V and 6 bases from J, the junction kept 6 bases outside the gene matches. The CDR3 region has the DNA TGTGCCAGCCAGACAGGGCGGGATGAAAAACTGTTTTTT. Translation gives CASQTGRDEKLFF.

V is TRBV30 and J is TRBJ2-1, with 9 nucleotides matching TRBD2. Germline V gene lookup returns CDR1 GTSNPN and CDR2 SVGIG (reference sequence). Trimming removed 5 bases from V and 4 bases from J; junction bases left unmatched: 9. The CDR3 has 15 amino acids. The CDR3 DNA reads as TGTGCCTGGGGATTGGCGGGGGGGCGGTACAATGAGCAGTTCTTC. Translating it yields CAWGLAGGRYNEQFF. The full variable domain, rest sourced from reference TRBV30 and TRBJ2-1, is SQTIHQWPATLVQPVGSPLSLECTVEGTSNPNLYWYRQAAGRGLQLLFYSVGIGQISSEVPQNLSASRPQDRQFILSSKKLLLSDSGFYLCAWGLAGGRYNEQFFGPGTRLTVL.

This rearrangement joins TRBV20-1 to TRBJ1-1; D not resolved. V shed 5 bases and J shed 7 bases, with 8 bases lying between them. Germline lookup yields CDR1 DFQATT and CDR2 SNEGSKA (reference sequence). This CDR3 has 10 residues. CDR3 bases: TGCAGTGCTGGGGAGATTGAAGCTTTCTTT. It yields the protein CSAGEIEAFF.

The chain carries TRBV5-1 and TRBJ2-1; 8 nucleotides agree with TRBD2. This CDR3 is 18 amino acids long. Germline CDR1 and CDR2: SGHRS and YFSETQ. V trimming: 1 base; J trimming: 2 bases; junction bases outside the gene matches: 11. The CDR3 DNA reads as TGCGCCAGCAGCTTGATGATAACTAGCGGAGAAACCTACAATGAGCAGTTCTTC. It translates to CASSLMITSGETYNEQFF.

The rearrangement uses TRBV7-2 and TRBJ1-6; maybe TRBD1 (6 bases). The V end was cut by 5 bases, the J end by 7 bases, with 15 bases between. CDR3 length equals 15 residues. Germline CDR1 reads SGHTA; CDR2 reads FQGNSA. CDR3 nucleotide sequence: TGTGCCAGCAGCCCGAAACAGGGAAGAAATTCACCCCTCCACTTT. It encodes CASSPKQGRNSPLHF.

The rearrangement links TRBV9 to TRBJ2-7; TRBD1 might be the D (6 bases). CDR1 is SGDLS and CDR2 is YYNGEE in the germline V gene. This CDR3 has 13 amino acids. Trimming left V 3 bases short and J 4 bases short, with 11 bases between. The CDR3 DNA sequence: TGTGCCAGCAGCGCACAGGGTTCGTACGAGCAGTACTTC. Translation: CASSAQGSYEQYF.

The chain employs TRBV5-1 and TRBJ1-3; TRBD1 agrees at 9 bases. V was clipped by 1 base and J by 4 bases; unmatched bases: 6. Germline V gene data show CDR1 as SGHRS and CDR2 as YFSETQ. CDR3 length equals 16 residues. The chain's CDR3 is CASSLIQGASGNTIYF. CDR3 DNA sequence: TGCGCCAGCAGCTTGATACAGGGGGCAAGCGGAAACACCATATATTTT.

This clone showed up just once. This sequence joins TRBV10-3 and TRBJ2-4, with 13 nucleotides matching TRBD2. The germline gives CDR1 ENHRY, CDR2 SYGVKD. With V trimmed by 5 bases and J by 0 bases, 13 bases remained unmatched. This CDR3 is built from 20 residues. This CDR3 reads CAISTEQTSGGRIAKNIQYF. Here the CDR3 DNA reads TGTGCCATCAGTACCGAACAGACTAGCGGGGGGAGAATAGCCAAAAACATTCAGTACTTC.

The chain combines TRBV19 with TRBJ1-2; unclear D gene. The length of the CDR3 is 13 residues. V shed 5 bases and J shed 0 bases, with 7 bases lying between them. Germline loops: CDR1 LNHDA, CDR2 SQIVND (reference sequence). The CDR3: CASSEGSNYGYTF. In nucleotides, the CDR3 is TGTGCCAGTAGTGAAGGTTCTAACTATGGCTACACCTTC.

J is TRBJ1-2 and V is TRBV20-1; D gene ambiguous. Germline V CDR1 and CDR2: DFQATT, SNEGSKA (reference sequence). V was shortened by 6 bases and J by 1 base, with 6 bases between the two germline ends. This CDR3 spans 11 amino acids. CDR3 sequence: CSAVGNYGYTF. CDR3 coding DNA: TGCAGTGCGGTCGGTAACTATGGCTACACCTTC.

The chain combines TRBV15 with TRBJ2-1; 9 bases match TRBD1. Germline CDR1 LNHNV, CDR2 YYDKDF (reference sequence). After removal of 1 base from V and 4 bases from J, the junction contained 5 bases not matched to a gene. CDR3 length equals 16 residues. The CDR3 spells CATSRAPGQGYNEQFF. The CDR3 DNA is TGTGCCACCAGCAGAGCACCCGGACAGGGGTACAATGAGCAGTTCTTC.

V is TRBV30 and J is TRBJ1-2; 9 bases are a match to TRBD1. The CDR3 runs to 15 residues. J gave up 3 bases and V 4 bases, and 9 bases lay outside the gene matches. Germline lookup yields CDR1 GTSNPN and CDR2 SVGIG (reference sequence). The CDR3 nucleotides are TGTGCCTGGAACCTCAAGACAGGGGGTTACTATGGCTACACCTTC. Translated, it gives CAWNLKTGGYYGYTF.

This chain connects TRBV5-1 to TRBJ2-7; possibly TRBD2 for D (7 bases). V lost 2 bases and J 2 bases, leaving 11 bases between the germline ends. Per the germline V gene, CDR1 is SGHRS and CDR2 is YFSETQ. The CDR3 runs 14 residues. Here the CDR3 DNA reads TGCGCCAGCAGCTTCGGGGGGCGGCCCTACGAGCAGTACTTC. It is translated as CASSFGGRPYEQYF.

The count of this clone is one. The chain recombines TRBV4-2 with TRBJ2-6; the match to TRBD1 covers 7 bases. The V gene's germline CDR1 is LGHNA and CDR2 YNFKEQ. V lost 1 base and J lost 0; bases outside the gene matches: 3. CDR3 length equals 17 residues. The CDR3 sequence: CASSQGQGVSGANVLTF. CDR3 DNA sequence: TGTGCCAGCAGCCAAGGACAGGGCGTCTCTGGGGCCAACGTCCTGACTTTC.

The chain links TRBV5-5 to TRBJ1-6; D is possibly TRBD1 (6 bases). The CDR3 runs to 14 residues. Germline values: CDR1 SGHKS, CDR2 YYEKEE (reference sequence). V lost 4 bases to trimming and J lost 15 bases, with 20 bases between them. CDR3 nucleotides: TGTGCCAGCAGCCTACCGGGAACAGGGATCGGCCTCCACTTT. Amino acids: CASSLPGTGIGLHF.